Listed below are T cell receptor beta chains from one sample, sequenced in a study of OX40 agonist ivuxolimab in advanced cancers. The data were produced by immunoSEQ multiplex PCR, yet TCRdb's version contains in-frame clones alone and is incomplete. The repertoire has some 70,000 clones, roughly 80% of them found once; the top ten carry about 2.4%. The material was CD4+ or CD8+ T cells sorted from blood, obtained in a trial of the OX40 agonist ivuxolimab. The source of these receptors is an adult with an advanced solid tumor such as melanoma, head and neck, liver or kidney cancer. Each CDR3 is given with its conserved first and last residue. The D gene is left open where the match is weak. Rows give clone size only sometimes, using once, few, many, or a class for an expanded clone.

D gene: -; J gene: TRBJ2-5; V gene: TRBV11-3; clone size: -; CDR3 protein: CASSQSWDQETQYF; CDR3 DNA: TGTGCCAGCAGCCAATCATGGGACCAAGAGACCCAGTACTTC
D gene: -; J gene: TRBJ2-7; V gene: TRBV5-5; clone size: -; CDR3 protein: CASSLVVGYEQYF; CDR3 DNA: TGTGCCAGCAGCTTGGTAGTGGGCTACGAGCAGTACTTC
D gene: -; J gene: TRBJ1-2; V gene: TRBV6-6; clone size: medium-sized; CDR3 protein: CASSHVGGAYGYTF; CDR3 DNA: TGTGCCAGCAGCCACGTGGGAGGGGCCTATGGCTACACCTTC
D gene: -; J gene: TRBJ2-4; V gene: TRBV7-9; clone size: -; CDR3 protein: CASSWRGGAKNIQYF; CDR3 DNA: TGTGCCAGCAGCTGGCGGGGAGGAGCCAAAAACATTCAGTACTTC
D gene: -; J gene: TRBJ2-3; V gene: TRBV29-1; clone size: -; CDR3 protein: CSVVPGTDTQYF; CDR3 DNA: TGCAGCGTTGTCCCCGGCACAGATACGCAGTATTTT
D gene: -; J gene: TRBJ2-4; V gene: TRBV7-2; clone size: -; CDR3 protein: CASSLGVATFQYF; CDR3 DNA: TGTGCCAGCAGTCTGGGGGTCGCAACCTTTCAGTACTTC
D gene: TRBD1; J gene: TRBJ2-6; V gene: TRBV7-6; clone size: -; CDR3 protein: CASSDRVANVLTF; CDR3 DNA: TGTGCCAGCAGCGACAGGGTTGCCAACGTCCTGACTTTC
D gene: -; J gene: TRBJ1-1; V gene: TRBV4-2; clone size: -; CDR3 protein: CASSQGGGNTEAFF; CDR3 DNA: TGTGCCAGCAGCCAAGGGGGGGGGAACACTGAAGCTTTCTTT
D gene: -; J gene: TRBJ1-5; V gene: TRBV9; clone size: -; CDR3 protein: CASSAGHNSNQPQHF; CDR3 DNA: TGTGCCAGCAGTGCGGGACACAATAGCAATCAGCCCCAGCATTTT
D gene: -; J gene: TRBJ2-3; V gene: TRBV7-6; clone size: -; CDR3 protein: CASSPSATGSGYDTQYF; CDR3 DNA: TGTGCCAGCAGCCCTTCCGCGACGGGATCGGGGTACGATACGCAGTATTTT
D gene: -; J gene: TRBJ1-1; V gene: TRBV7-2; clone size: -; CDR3 protein: CASSSDVGGFAFF; CDR3 DNA: TGTGCCAGCAGCTCCGACGTAGGAGGGTTCGCTTTCTTT
D gene: -; J gene: TRBJ1-2; V gene: TRBV27; clone size: -; CDR3 protein: CASSPRSDQPRAF; CDR3 DNA: TGTGCCAGCAGTCCCCGCTCGGATCAACCCCGGGCCTTC
D gene: -; J gene: TRBJ1-1; V gene: TRBV6-5; clone size: -; CDR3 protein: CASSSANTEAFF; CDR3 DNA: TGTGCCAGCAGTTCCGCGAATACTGAAGCTTTCTTT
D gene: TRBD1; J gene: TRBJ2-1; V gene: TRBV6-4; clone size: few; CDR3 protein: CASSRDRDYNEQFF; CDR3 DNA: TGTGCCAGCTCCCGGGACAGGGACTACAATGAGCAGTTCTTC